This T cell receptor beta chain was retrieved from a study of cytomegalovirus exposure and HLA in healthy donors (dated by TCRdb to about 2017). Describing the broader study: In an earlier analysis of about 560 of the donors, roughly 300 Gb of sequence data and 90 million to 130 million unique TCR beta sequences from some 170 million T cells were reported. Around 330 gigabases of sequencing data and approximately 91 million unique TCR sequences made up an early release that covered approximately 700 HLA-typed donors. The genetic ancestry cluster associated with self-reported Caucasian donors included roughly four fifths of the approximately 410 genotyped donors. The study aimed to test whether cataloging public T cell receptors could reveal signatures of past pathogen exposure. The T cell repertoires of around 730 subjects were profiled by immunosequencing and related to cytomegalovirus serostatus. Besides the first cohort of some 670 subjects, a separate validation cohort made up of roughly 120 different subjects was used. The study combined high-throughput TCR immunosequencing, statistical association of individual TCRs with disease status, and machine learning to predict cytomegalovirus infection status. A later analysis re-analyzed previously published TCR beta repertoires from hundreds of donors and added high-resolution HLA genotyping to study TCR occurrence patterns. Rather than drawing on any new phenotypic data, the later analysis identified candidate immune exposures from TCR beta sequences and the way those sequences occurred across donors. To decide whether each TCR beta V gene segment behaved as functional or pseudogenic, an earlier analysis of fewer than 750 of the donors relied on high-throughput TCR beta sequencing. Donor age, sex, ethnicity and CMV serostatus were compiled alongside the repertoire data. In a later genetic analysis, genome-wide SNP genotypes for 398 of the 666 donors were used, and that subset was treated as a discovery cohort. All discovery cohort repertoires had been generated on a single sequencing platform. Both class I and class II loci were covered by HLA typing, at four-digit resolution. The number of donors typed differed by locus, with about 629-640 for A, B, C, DRB1 and DQB1, around 520 for DQA1, 606 for DPA1, and under 490 for DPB1. A handful of DR-DQ haplotypes were treated as single units for association and clustering because of strong linkage in the cohort. On average, around 240,000 unique TCR beta nucleotide sequences were sequenced per donor among about 400 genotyped donors of the cohort, with 15% to 20% of those sequences being non-productive.

The research as a whole found: Broadly in line with IMGT annotations, most TCR beta V segments showed up in productive rearrangements about 90% or about 30% of the time in an earlier analysis of around 550 of the donors. In vitro tests confirmed that a few of the cytomegalovirus-associated TCR beta chains recognize cytomegalovirus antigens. Because the 87-base-pair reads could not distinguish some IMGT-functional V segments, including TRBV6-2 and TRBV6-3, those segments were excluded. In a later analysis, HLA-associated TCR beta chains were found to be more clonally expanded and to have lower generation probabilities than equally common non-associated chains. According to a later genetic analysis, donors in an Asian-associated ancestry cluster had fewer N-insertions in productive TCRs than the approximately 690-donor mean. At a false discovery rate of 0.05, a later analysis linked roughly 17,000 TCR beta sequences to specific HLA alleles. A later genetic analysis associated a missense DCLRE1C variant with V-gene and J-gene trimming of TCR beta chains, and an independent cohort replicated the association. Linkage disequilibrium might explain the correlated functional status among segregating V segments, but an unknown experimental factor could not be excluded. Roughly uniform sequencing depth across donors was assumed in presence/absence analyses, although this assumption may not hold. The authors suggested that the approach could potentially be generalized to other disease states and immunological phenotypes. The sequencing pipeline was judged likely to have produced a cluster of highly shared sequence variants as a technical artifact. A further reported finding was that TCR beta sequences accurately predicted the HLA-A and HLA-B alleles for most subjects in the first cohort. Most CMV-associated TCR beta chains appeared to be HLA-restricted in a later analysis, and the HLA associations seemed to be driven largely by CMV exposure. Strong co-occurrence of HLA alleles, especially DR and DQ, made assigning TCR associations to individual alleles difficult. According to a later analysis, parvovirus B19, influenza, CMV and Epstein-Barr virus appeared linked to several top co-occurrence clusters. Only TCR beta chains were sequenced in this cohort, and the absence of alpha or paired-chain data limited detectable features. Because counts were too low, more than 15 rarely observed V segments, including chromosome 9 orphons, were excluded from the earlier analysis of roughly 580 of the donors. HLA typing was unavailable for some donors at each locus, so association tests used only the typed subset. The study gave a list of under 200 TCR beta chains associated with cytomegalovirus. Across donors, most TCR sequences were observed very rarely, whereas some public TCRs were present in many individuals. Cytomegalovirus status was reported to be diagnosed by the classifier with high specificity and sensitivity in both the original and validation cohorts. Immune exposure information for the cohort was limited to CMV serostatus. In a later analysis, the rate of TCR association differed among HLA loci, with DRB1 alleles having the most associated TCRs and HLA-C alleles having the fewest.

Concerning this clone: Its cognate antigen has yet to be identified. It has no much larger one-base neighbor in the sample; base qualities were not kept.

Trimming costs V 3 bases and J 2 bases, and their ends lie 28 bases apart. The CDR3 starts with the cysteine, ends with the phenylalanine, and has 20 residues. Only the CDR3 part of the read is kept: 60 bases, read in frame from the first base. Sequences KGHSH (CDR1) and LQKENI (CDR2) are obtained from the germline V gene. Library generation was performed with the immunoSEQ multiplex PCR assay. A mixture of 60 forward primers for TCR Vbeta segments and 13 reverse primers for TCR Jbeta segments was used in the multiplex PCR. Amplification of the CDR3 region of rearranged TCR beta genes was performed with a multiplex PCR assay on genomic DNA. On the Illumina HiSeq System, the amplified TCR beta libraries were sequenced as 87-base-pair reads. The study's own analysis went as follows. A later analysis counted 75 million to 100 million unique TCR beta chains across the 690 or so repertoires, and roughly 9.9 million of these chains were shared by at least two donors. Raw reads were error-corrected and collapsed into unique sequences with a nearest-neighbor algorithm that merged closely related sequences to remove PCR and sequencing errors. V, D and J gene segments were assigned by aligning CDR3 sequences to IMGT reference sequences. For a sequence to be retained, a match of at least six nucleotides to both a V gene segment and a J gene segment was required. Rearrangements were classified as productive when the CDR3 lacked stop codons and remained in frame with V and J, and all other rearrangements were classified as non-productive. CDR3 was defined by IMGT convention, running from the second conserved V-encoded cysteine to the conserved J-encoded phenylalanine. In an earlier analysis of roughly 610 of the donors, sequences lacking an unambiguous match to a single V gene segment were excluded. An earlier analysis of several hundred of the donors called V segments functional above 56.7% productive rearrangements and segregating when the between-donor standard deviation exceeded 5%. A statistical classification framework was built for diagnosing cytomegalovirus status from the catalog of TCR beta chain sequences. V and J gene assignment, in a later analysis, came from comparing TCR nucleotide sequences with IMGT/GENE-DB human TR gene sequences. A later analysis assigned CDR3 sequences and most-parsimonious VDJ recombination scenarios with the TCRdist pipeline. A later analysis defined each TCR beta chain by its CDR3 amino acid sequence plus V-gene family, and excluded reads lacking a unique V-gene family. As a way to deal with suspected cross-contamination and a sequencing artifact, a later analysis dropped nearly 600 nucleotide sequences that were highly shared and had low generation probability. A later analysis calculated a clonal expansion index for each public chain from normalized within-repertoire ranks of inferred template counts. A later analysis computed generation probabilities with a VDJ recombination model fitted to out-of-frame rearrangements, and checked the results against IGoR. Hypergeometric tests were used in a later analysis to score TCR-TCR, TCR-HLA and TCR-CMV co-occurrence, with a repertoire-size bias correction applied to the TCR pairs. False discovery rates were estimated in a later analysis by permuting HLA or CMV assignments 20 times. In a later analysis, co-occurring TCRs were grouped using DBSCAN, and TCRdist sequence similarity was added for clustering within HLA-allele-positive subsets. Co-occurrence clustering excluded repertoires with fewer than 30,000 or more than 120,000 public chains, plus five with anomalous nucleotide sharing. TCRdb took over this immuneACCESS table, retaining in-frame rearrangements with V and J assigned. Such tables are incomplete; in checked studies, under half of the missing clones stem from an unresolved V gene, and the remainder is unexplained. From that table come the V and J calls and clone size; the DNA was used to work out D and trimming. The sample data list more than 100,000 clones, and roughly 85% of these were observed just once. The ten most abundant clones make up over 1.5% of the sample.

The cohort consisted of 600 to 750 healthy bone marrow donors. All cohort members were sampled while nominally healthy, although unrecorded immune exposures were likely present. The donor tested CMV seronegative and was one of the 352 seronegative cohort members. A peripheral blood sample was provided by each donor, and peripheral blood mononuclear cells were used for TCR beta sequencing. Genomic DNA was extracted from the blood cell samples with the Qiagen DNeasy Blood Extraction Kit. The source material was PBMCs. The sequence joins TRBV18 to TRBJ2-5, and perhaps TRBD2 as D gene, on 7 matching bases. The clonotype originates from a man in his forties in good health and CMV-seronegative. The CDR3 has the sequence CASSPTETGSAGVSQETQYF. The nucleotides are TGTGCCAGCTCACCGACCGAAACAGGGTCTGCGGGAGTATCACAAGAGACCCAGTACTTC.